Each of the 32 T cell receptor beta chains below was sequenced from the same sample in a study of blood T cell repertoires in COVID-19. Here immunoSEQ multiplex PCR was the method, and the copy in TCRdb shows in-frame clones only, minus some. The repertoire has approximately 170,000 clones, approximately 79% of them found once; the top ten carry about 3%. The source material was peripheral blood. The receptors derive from a woman older than 75 with acute or convalescent COVID-19.

CDR3 coding DNA: TGTGCCAGCAGCTTGGTAGGCGGGAGCGGGTCTGATACGCAGTATTTT. As protein: CASSLVGGSGSDTQYF. The chain carries TRBV5-5 and TRBJ2-3; 7 positions agree with TRBD2. With 0 bases clipped from V and 6 bases from J, the junction kept 10 bases outside the gene matches. The CDR3 contains 16 residues. CDR1 and CDR2 from the germline V gene are SGHKS and YYEKEE (reference sequence).

J is TRBJ2-7 and V is TRBV7-9; 8 bases are shared with TRBD1. This CDR3 has 14 residues. Germline trimming cut 0 bases from V and 6 bases from J; bases unmatched to any gene: 4. Germline V gene data show CDR1 as SEHNR and CDR2 as FQNEAQ (reference sequence). DNA of the CDR3: TGTGCCAGCAGCTTAGCCAGGGGGCCTAGCGAGCAGTACTTC. Amino acid sequence: CASSLARGPSEQYF.

The rearrangement uses TRBV7-9 and TRBJ2-3; unclear D gene. The CDR3 spans 14 residues. V shed 5 bases and J shed 4 bases, with 13 bases lying between them. CDR1 is SEHNR and CDR2 is FQNEAQ in the germline V gene (reference sequence). In nucleotides, the CDR3 is TGTGCCAGCAGCCGACCTTCGAGCGCAGATACGCAGTATTTT. Its translation: CASSRPSSADTQYF. Supplemented by reference TRBV7-9 and TRBJ2-3, the full variable domain reads DTGVSQNPRHKITKRGQNVTFRCDPISEHNRLYWYRQTLGQGPEFLTYFQNEAQLEKSRLLSDRFSAERPKGSFSTLEIQRTEQGDSAMYLCASSRPSSADTQYFGPGTRLTVL.

The rearrangement links TRBV7-2 to TRBJ1-2; D gene uncertain. V dropped 5 bases and J dropped 4 bases, with 17 bases sitting between them. Looked up from germline, CDR1 is SGHTA and CDR2 is FQGNSA. The CDR3 extends over 15 amino acids. The CDR3 sequence: CASSPLIGARYGYTF. The CDR3 DNA reads as TGTGCCAGCAGCCCGTTGATCGGAGCACGCTATGGCTACACCTTC.

The genes are TRBV3-1 (or the pseudogene TRBV3-2) and TRBJ1-1, with TRBD1 as a possible D gene (6 bases). CDR1 is LGHDT, CDR2 YNNKEL, per germline (reference sequence). The V end lost 3 bases, the J end lost 4 bases, and 18 bases lay between the germline ends. CDR3 length: 16 residues. The CDR3 DNA reads as TGTGCCAGCAGCCATTTCTTTTCACAGGGCGGCACTGAAGCTTTCTTT. Residues: CASSHFFSQGGTEAFF.

There are a few counts of this clone. This chain uses TRBV3-1 (or the pseudogene TRBV3-2) with TRBJ2-1; 12 bases map to TRBD2. Trimming cost V 4 bases and J 6 bases; bases outside gene matches: 19. This CDR3 has 20 amino acids. Germline CDR1 LGHDT, CDR2 YNNKEL (reference sequence). For the CDR3, the DNA is TGTGCCAGCAGCCCCTCCAACGGGGTAGCTAGCGGGAGGGCCGTCAATGAGCAGTTCTTC. Amino acid sequence: CASSPSNGVASGRAVNEQFF.

The rearrangement uses TRBV11-3 and TRBJ1-5, with D possibly matching TRBD1 (6 bases). The V and J ends lost 7 bases and 5 bases respectively, with 15 bases between them. In germline, CDR1 is SGHNT, CDR2 YENEEA. The CDR3 length is 14 residues. DNA of the CDR3: TGTGCCAGCACCGTTTACAGGGACCATCAGCCCCAGCATTTT. Amino acid sequence: CASTVYRDHQPQHF.

This clone was found many times. The chain joins TRBV18 to TRBJ1-1; D is unresolved. CDR1 is KGHSH and CDR2 is LQKENI in the germline V gene. V was cut by 3 bases and J by 1 base, with 21 bases left in between. The CDR3 runs to 18 residues. The CDR3, as DNA: TGTGCCAGCTCACCCTCCCTGGGCCGGCAGACCCCGAACACTGAAGCTTTCTTT. Amino acids: CASSPSLGRQTPNTEAFF.

In the case of this clone: A much larger clone is a single base away; this may be a read error. V usage is TRBV5-5 and J usage is TRBJ2-2; 10 bases are shared with TRBD1. The CDR3 sequence is 15 residues long. Germline V gene sequence: CDR1 SGHKS, CDR2 YYEKEE (reference sequence). Trimming cost V 2 bases and J 7 bases; bases outside gene matches: 5. The chain's CDR3 is CASSFGTGVNGELFF. Written as DNA, the CDR3 is TGTGCCAGCAGCTTCGGGACAGGGGTAAACGGGGAGCTGTTTTTT.

The chain recombines TRBV24-1 with TRBJ2-2; 9 bases are a match to TRBD1. CDR1 is KGHDR and CDR2 is SFDVKD in the germline V gene. The CDR3 loop spans 17 amino acids. Trimming at V came to 0 bases and at J to 2 bases, leaving 3 bases not matched to a gene. The CDR3 loop reads CATSDLRGQGNTGELFF. The CDR3 DNA reads TGTGCCACCAGTGATTTGAGGGGACAGGGTAACACCGGGGAGCTGTTTTTT.

This clone has ten or more counts. The rearrangement joins TRBV24-1 to TRBJ1-2; TRBD1 is a possible D gene (5 bases). The CDR3 contains 15 residues. Germline V lookup: CDR1 KGHDR, CDR2 SFDVKD. Trimming left V 2 bases short and J 2 bases short, with 11 bases between. The CDR3 sequence: CATSDYMDTNYGYTF. The CDR3 nucleotides read TGTGCCACCAGTGATTACATGGACACCAACTATGGCTACACCTTC.

V and J are TRBV27 and TRBJ2-7, with D unclear. The V gene's germline CDR1 is MNHEY and CDR2 SMNVEV (reference sequence). This CDR3 contains 14 residues. Trimming removed 3 bases at V and 0 bases at J, with 9 bases between. CDR3 protein: CASSFSLNSYEQYF. Written as DNA, the CDR3 is TGTGCCAGCAGTTTTTCTCTTAACTCCTACGAGCAGTACTTC.

The chain combines TRBV18 with TRBJ1-2; no definite D call. The V gene's germline CDR1 is KGHSH and CDR2 LQKENI. The CDR3 totals 13 residues. The germline V and J ends were trimmed by 2 bases and 2 bases, with 6 bases remaining between them. The CDR3 DNA follows: TGTGCCAGCTCACCAACTGAAAACTATGGCTACACCTTC. Protein: CASSPTENYGYTF.

The rearrangement joins TRBV28 to TRBJ1-2; TRBD1 matches at 8 bases. V dropped 6 bases and J dropped 0; count of bases not matched to a gene: 6. The CDR3 length is 15 residues. Germline V CDR1 and CDR2: MDHEN, SYDVKM. The DNA for the CDR3 is TGTGCCAGCAGCCCCGGGGACAGGACTAACTATGGCTACACCTTC. This gives the protein CASSPGDRTNYGYTF.

The chain is built from TRBV7-9 and TRBJ1-2; tentative D call: TRBD1 (6 bases). The CDR3 runs to 17 residues. Germline V CDR1 and CDR2: SEHNR, FQNEAQ (reference sequence). Between the trimmed V and J ends, which lost 1 base and 4 bases, there was a span of 19 bases. The CDR3 protein is CASSLELLVGGAYGYTF. DNA of the CDR3: TGTGCCAGCAGCTTAGAGCTACTAGTCGGGGGGGCCTATGGCTACACCTTC.

The chain carries TRBV7-8 and TRBJ2-3; 9 nucleotides agree with TRBD2. The ends lost 5 bases at V and 4 bases at J; junction bases unmatched: 13. The CDR3 length is 17 residues. Germline V gives CDR1 SGHVS, CDR2 FQNEAQ. CDR3: CASSPSGRRVGADTQYF. The CDR3 bases are TGTGCCAGCAGCCCAAGCGGGAGGCGGGTCGGGGCAGATACGCAGTATTTT.

V usage is TRBV18 and J usage is TRBJ2-2; TRBD2 matches 8 bases. Trimming cost V 4 bases and J 7 bases; bases outside gene matches: 8. Germline lookup yields CDR1 KGHSH and CDR2 LQKENI. The CDR3 loop spans 15 amino acids. CDR3 amino acids: CASSQTAGVNGELFF. The DNA for the CDR3 is TGTGCCAGCTCACAGACAGCGGGAGTCAACGGGGAGCTGTTTTTT.

The V gene is TRBV25-1, the J gene TRBJ1-6, with D unclear. Germline-derived CDR1 and CDR2 are MGHDK and SYGVNS. The V end lost 3 bases, the J end lost 4 bases, and 4 bases lay between the germline ends. CDR3 length: 13 amino acids. The CDR3 nucleotides read TGTGCCAGCAGTGACGGGTATAATTCACCCCTCCACTTT. It is translated as CASSDGYNSPLHF.

The rearrangement joins TRBV9 to TRBJ1-3; possible D gene TRBD1, 6 bases. Trimming stripped 3 bases from V and 0 bases from J, with 16 bases between. Germline V gives CDR1 SGDLS, CDR2 YYNGEE. CDR3 length: 17 amino acids. CDR3 amino acids: CASSARGGSTSGNTIYF. DNA for the CDR3: TGTGCCAGCAGCGCCCGAGGGGGAAGTACCTCTGGAAACACCATATATTTT.

The chain carries TRBV7-6 and TRBJ2-1; 9 bases are a match to TRBD2. Germline loops: CDR1 SGHVS, CDR2 FNYEAQ. The V and J ends lost 5 bases and 8 bases, in that order; junction bases with no gene match: 16. The CDR3 totals 17 residues. This CDR3 reads CASSPLPPLAGVDEQFF. CDR3 nucleotides: TGTGCCAGCAGCCCGTTACCCCCTTTAGCGGGAGTGGATGAGCAGTTCTTC.

The chain combines TRBV18 with TRBJ2-3; 8 bases are shared with TRBD2. This CDR3 has 15 amino acids. The germline gives CDR1 KGHSH, CDR2 LQKENI. With 3 bases clipped from V and 2 bases from J, the junction kept 4 bases outside the gene matches. The CDR3 region has the DNA TGTGCCAGCTCACCCGGCGGGAGGCACACAGATACGCAGTATTTT. Its protein product is CASSPGGRHTDTQYF.

This sequence joins TRBV2 and TRBJ2-1, with TRBD2 identical over 10 bases. V was clipped by 7 bases and J by 9 bases; unmatched bases: 9. In germline, CDR1 is SNHLY, CDR2 FYNNEI. This CDR3 contains 14 residues. The CDR3 region has the DNA TGTGCCAGCAAGGCGCTAGCGGGAGTGGGTGAGCAGTTCTTC. Amino acids: CASKALAGVGEQFF.

V is TRBV7-9 and J is TRBJ2-7; tentatively, D is TRBD1 (6 bases). V was trimmed by 4 bases and J by 4 bases, leaving 8 bases between them. Germline CDR1 reads SEHNR; CDR2 reads FQNEAQ (reference sequence). There are 12 residues in the CDR3. The CDR3 DNA follows: TGTGCCAGCAGCTCCGGACAGTACGAGCAGTACTTC. It encodes CASSSGQYEQYF.

This chain uses TRBV5-1 with TRBJ2-1; 9 nucleotides align to TRBD2. Germline lookup yields CDR1 SGHRS and CDR2 YFSETQ. V lost 4 bases and J lost 0; bases outside the gene matches: 2. The CDR3 covers 15 residues. DNA for the CDR3: TGCGCCAGCAGCATTAGCGGGAGCTCCTACAATGAGCAGTTCTTC. Its translation: CASSISGSSYNEQFF.

This clone was seen only a few times. This chain uses TRBV10-3 with TRBJ1-4, with TRBD1 identical over 8 bases. The CDR3 consists of 13 residues. CDR1 and CDR2 (germline): ENHRY, SYGVKD. V lost 6 bases to trimming and J lost 7 bases; unmatched junction nucleotides: 4. CDR3 sequence: CAISQGASEKLFF. The CDR3 DNA is TGTGCCATCAGCCAGGGGGCCAGTGAAAAACTGTTTTTT.

The chain has TRBV9 and TRBJ2-5; 9 nucleotides agree with TRBD2. This CDR3 spans 14 amino acids. With V trimmed by 6 bases and J by 5 bases, 8 bases remained unmatched. CDR1 and CDR2 from the germline V gene are SGDLS and YYNGEE. CDR3 sequence: CASTASGTGETQYF. CDR3 bases: TGTGCCAGCACGGCTAGCGGGACCGGGGAGACCCAGTACTTC. The full variable domain, with the rest looked up from reference TRBV9 and TRBJ2-5, is DSGVTQTPKHLITATGQRVTLRCSPRSGDLSVYWYQQSLDQGLQFLIQYYNGEERAKGNILERFSAQQFPDLHSELNLSSLELGDSALYFCASTASGTGETQYFGPGTRLLVL.

V is TRBV5-1 and J is TRBJ2-1, with 10 bases lining up with TRBD2. The length of the CDR3 is 14 residues. Unmatched junction bases numbered 8, after V lost 7 bases and J lost 7 bases. Germline CDR1 and CDR2: SGHRS and YFSETQ. CDR3 region: CASASGSLGNEQFF. CDR3 in DNA: TGCGCCAGCGCTAGCGGGAGTTTAGGGAATGAGCAGTTCTTC.

This chain connects TRBV28 to TRBJ2-7; 9 bases agree with TRBD2. The germline V gene has CDR1 MDHEN and CDR2 SYDVKM. The trim removed 7 bases at V and 6 bases at J, leaving 7 bases unmatched. This CDR3 has 13 residues. The CDR3 here is CASKLSGSSEQYF. The CDR3 DNA reads TGTGCCAGCAAACTTAGCGGGAGTTCCGAGCAGTACTTC.

This clone appeared a few times. This chain connects TRBV9 to TRBJ1-6; D is possibly TRBD1 (6 bases). Germline V gene sequence: CDR1 SGDLS, CDR2 YYNGEE. This CDR3 region has 14 residues. V lost 2 bases, J lost 7 bases, and 10 bases lay in between. The CDR3 spells CASSVLTGNSPLHF. For the CDR3, the DNA is TGTGCCAGCAGCGTGCTTACAGGGAATTCACCCCTCCACTTT.

This chain connects TRBV28 to TRBJ2-7; the match to TRBD1 covers 10 bases. The V gene's germline CDR1 is MDHEN and CDR2 SYDVKM. The CDR3 length is 15 residues. V dropped 7 bases and J dropped 2; count of bases not matched to a gene: 8. CDR3 amino acids: CASTLGDRGAYEQYF. The CDR3 nucleotides are TGTGCCAGCACCCTGGGGGACAGGGGTGCCTACGAGCAGTACTTC.

The chain couples TRBV11-3 to TRBJ2-3; 8 nucleotides line up with TRBD1. V lost 5 bases, J lost 4 bases, and 8 bases stayed unmatched. The CDR3 extends over 15 amino acids. In germline, CDR1 is SGHNT, CDR2 YENEEA. This CDR3 is CASSLGQGEADTQYF. Written as DNA, the CDR3 is TGTGCCAGCAGCCTAGGACAGGGTGAGGCAGATACGCAGTATTTT.

The CDR3 reads CASSPPGSSGGVNQPQHF. The CDR3 coding sequence is TGTGCCAGCTCACCACCGGGGTCGTCAGGGGGCGTCAATCAGCCCCAGCATTTT. The rearrangement joins TRBV18 to TRBJ1-5; 8 bases agree with TRBD1. Per germline, CDR1 KGHSH and CDR2 LQKENI. With 0 bases clipped from V and 3 bases from J, the junction kept 10 bases outside the gene matches. The CDR3 spans 18 residues.